Following are 19 T cell receptor beta chains from one sample sequenced in a study of shared clonotypes between healthy human individuals. Generated by immunoSEQ multiplex PCR, the TCRdb table keeps only in-frame clones and is missing some. The sample lists under 1 million clones, almost 95% seen once, with around 24% in the top ten. Naivety among CD8 cells was defined by CD45RO negativity and positive CCR7 selection, thereby excluding terminally differentiated effector memory CD45RA+ cells. Sample: naive CD8+ T cells sorted from blood. The receptors come from a man under 40 in good health.

The genes are TRBV30 and TRBJ2-2; D not certain. Per germline, CDR1 GTSNPN and CDR2 SVGIG (reference sequence). The CDR3 consists of 16 residues. The ends were cut back, 3 bases at V and 6 bases at J, with 20 bases in the middle. The CDR3 sequence: CAWSTEFTAWAGELFF. The CDR3 DNA sequence: TGTGCCTGGAGCACCGAATTCACAGCTTGGGCCGGGGAGCTGTTTTTT.

The chain carries TRBV28 and TRBJ2-3; 8 nucleotides agree with TRBD1. V trimming: 4 bases; J trimming: 0 bases; junction bases outside the gene matches: 0. Germline CDR1 MDHEN, CDR2 SYDVKM. The CDR3 runs 14 residues. CDR3 bases: TGTGCCAGCAGTTGGGACAGGAGCACAGATACGCAGTATTTT. Amino acids: CASSWDRSTDTQYF.

The rearrangement links TRBV7-9 to TRBJ2-1, with TRBD2 matching 7 bases. CDR3 length: 16 amino acids. Trimming at V came to 5 bases and at J to 3 bases, leaving 10 bases not matched to a gene. Germline V gene sequence: CDR1 SEHNR, CDR2 FQNEAQ (reference sequence). CDR3 sequence reads: CASSGTASGYYNEQFF. CDR3 coding DNA: TGTGCCAGCAGCGGGACCGCTAGCGGCTACTACAATGAGCAGTTCTTC.

The V call is TRBV4-3, the J call TRBJ2-7; D is unclear. Trimming removed 0 bases from V and 7 bases from J, with 16 bases in between. Per the germline V gene, CDR1 is LGHNA and CDR2 is YSLEER. The CDR3 sequence is 15 residues long. CDR3 in DNA: TGCGCCAGCAGCCAAGATCGGGTTCTCTTGAGTGAGCAGTACTTC. It codes for CASSQDRVLLSEQYF.

The chain carries TRBV19 and TRBJ1-1; maybe TRBD1 (6 bases). The CDR3 is 13 amino acids. Germline assignment: CDR1 LNHDA and CDR2 SQIVND (reference sequence). Trimming pared 4 bases from V and 0 bases from J, leaving 6 bases between. The CDR3: CASSTGVNTEAFF. In DNA form, the CDR3 reads TGTGCCAGTAGTACAGGGGTGAACACTGAAGCTTTCTTT.

A note on this clone: Other DNA sequences in the same sample also yield this CDR3. The chain recombines TRBV10-2 with TRBJ1-5, with D hard to call. V was clipped by 4 bases and J by 0 bases, with 1 base between them. Germline V gene lookup returns CDR1 WSHSY and CDR2 SAAADI. The CDR3 runs to 12 residues. The chain's CDR3 is CASSVSNQPQHF. The CDR3 DNA is TGCGCCAGCAGTGTTAGCAATCAGCCCCAGCATTTT.

The CDR3: CASTSGEGAYEQYF. Written as DNA, the CDR3 is TGTGCCAGCACCTCCGGCGAGGGGGCCTACGAGCAGTACTTC. V is TRBV6-1 and J is TRBJ2-7; D might be TRBD1 (6 bases). V gave up 7 bases and J gave up 2 bases, with 15 bases separating them. The CDR3 covers 14 residues. Per the germline V gene, CDR1 is MNHNS and CDR2 is SASEGT.

The rearrangement links TRBV10-1 to TRBJ2-1; the D gene could be TRBD1 or TRBD2 (5 bases each). CDR1 and CDR2 from the germline V gene are WNHNN and SYGVQD (reference sequence). Trimming left V 4 bases short and J 7 bases short, with 11 bases between. The CDR3 has 13 residues. CDR3 in DNA: TGCGCCAGCAGTGCGGGGACGGATAATGAGCAGTTCTTC. Residues: CASSAGTDNEQFF.

The V gene is TRBV10-1, the J gene TRBJ2-2; D remains unclear. The germline CDR1 and CDR2 sequences are WNHNN and SYGVQD (reference sequence). The V end lost 3 bases, the J end lost 2 bases, and 4 bases lay between the germline ends. This CDR3 is 13 amino acids long. The CDR3 sequence: CASSELNTGELFF. DNA for the CDR3: TGCGCCAGCAGTGAACTAAACACCGGGGAGCTGTTTTTT.

This clone was picked up one time. This rearrangement joins TRBV9 to TRBJ1-1; D is unresolved. CDR3 size: 13 residues. Germline lookup yields CDR1 SGDLS and CDR2 YYNGEE. V dropped 3 bases and J dropped 1 base, with 7 bases sitting between them. CDR3 sequence reads: CASSDGTNTEAFF. Written as DNA, the CDR3 is TGTGCCAGCAGCGACGGTACGAACACTGAAGCTTTCTTT.

V usage is TRBV7-8 and J usage is TRBJ2-1; 7 bases line up with TRBD2. The CDR3 sequence is 17 residues long. Looked up from germline, CDR1 is SGHVS and CDR2 is FQNEAQ. Germline trimming cut 3 bases from V and 8 bases from J; bases unmatched to any gene: 16. CDR3 nucleotide sequence: TGTGCCAGCAGCTTCTTGGGTATGGCGGGAGCCCAGGATGAGCAGTTCTTC. This codes for CASSFLGMAGAQDEQFF.

This chain uses TRBV10-1 with TRBJ2-3; 14 nucleotides align to TRBD2. The ends lost 3 bases at V and 6 bases at J; junction bases unmatched: 11. CDR1 is WNHNN and CDR2 is SYGVQD in the germline V gene (reference sequence). This CDR3 contains 18 residues. The CDR3 nucleotides read TGCGCCAGCAGTGAACGTCCCGGGACTAGCGGGAGTATGGATACGCAGTATTTT. Translated, it gives CASSERPGTSGSMDTQYF.

The chain is built from TRBV7-6 and TRBJ1-5; D remains unclear. V was cut by 5 bases and J by 2 bases, with 10 bases left in between. CDR3 length: 14 amino acids. CDR1 and CDR2 (germline): SGHVS, FNYEAQ. The CDR3 loop reads CASSQEGGNQPQHF. DNA for the CDR3: TGTGCCAGCAGCCAGGAGGGAGGCAATCAGCCCCAGCATTTT.

CDR3 sequence: CASSLTASGSYNEQFF. The CDR3 coding sequence is TGTGCCAGCAGCTTAACGGCTAGCGGCTCCTACAATGAGCAGTTCTTC. The J gene is TRBJ2-1, the V gene TRBV7-3, with TRBD2 identical over 7 bases. The trim removed 0 bases at V and 0 bases at J, leaving 2 bases unmatched. This CDR3 spans 16 amino acids. CDR1 SGHTA and CDR2 FQGTGA come from the germline V gene.

This clone was seen only once. J is TRBJ2-1 and V is TRBV6-6; the D is unclear. Trimming shortened V by 5 bases and J by 9 bases, and 5 bases separated the two germline ends. This CDR3 is built from 10 residues. The V gene's germline CDR1 is MNHNY and CDR2 SVGAGI (reference sequence). This CDR3 is CASSKGEQFF. Written as DNA, the CDR3 is TGTGCCAGCAGTAAGGGTGAGCAGTTCTTC.

The rearrangement joins TRBV2 to TRBJ2-1; the match to TRBD2 covers 8 bases. V lost 3 bases and J lost 2; bases outside the gene matches: 15. This CDR3 has 19 amino acids. Looked up from germline, CDR1 is SNHLY and CDR2 is FYNNEI. The CDR3 DNA follows: TGTGCCAGCAGTGACTTATCCAAAGAGCGGGAGACCACCTACAATGAGCAGTTCTTC. Translating gives CASSDLSKERETTYNEQFF.

This rearrangement joins TRBV19 to TRBJ2-1; D perhaps matches TRBD2 (5 bases). The CDR3 is 13 residues long. V lost 4 bases and J lost 13, with 17 bases in between. Germline values: CDR1 LNHDA, CDR2 SQIVND (reference sequence). The CDR3: CASSTYGLSQQFF. CDR3 sequence (DNA): TGTGCCAGTAGTACTTATGGACTGAGTCAACAGTTCTTC.

The rearrangement joins TRBV10-3 to TRBJ2-1; 7 nucleotides match TRBD2. Losses at the gene ends were 6 bases for V and 5 bases for J; bases not matched to a gene: 10. The CDR3 consists of 15 residues. The germline CDR1 and CDR2 sequences are ENHRY and SYGVKD. CDR3 loop: CAIRGPSGGDNEQFF. As DNA, the CDR3 is TGTGCCATCAGGGGACCTAGCGGTGGGGACAATGAGCAGTTCTTC.

V gene TRBV4-2 combines with J gene TRBJ1-2; 7 bases are shared with TRBD1. Looked up from germline, CDR1 is LGHNA and CDR2 is YNFKEQ. With 1 base clipped from V and 7 bases from J, the junction kept 6 bases outside the gene matches. The length of the CDR3 is 14 residues. The CDR3 reads CASSQAPTGLGYTF. CDR3 coding DNA: TGTGCCAGCAGCCAAGCCCCGACAGGGCTTGGCTACACCTTC.